This T cell receptor beta chain emerged from a study of beta chain features in type 1 diabetes. Overall study results and limits: Diminished insertions and augmented deletions at VDJ junctions characterized type 1 diabetes patients. cDNA-based sequencing might over-represent cells highly expressing TCR.

Sorting of CD4+ naive, central memory, regulatory and stem cell-like memory cells was performed via CD45RO/CCR7/CD25/CD127/CD95/CD27. V lost 4 bases and J lost 5, with 14 bases in between. The CDR3 has 15 residues. The germline V gene has CDR1 MRHNA and CDR2 SNTAGT. Regarding this clone: Its target is not known.

The whole isolated RNA underwent reverse transcription, so sequencing captured expressed TCRB transcripts. Produced via immunoSEQ multiplex PCR; TCRdb's table is partial and in-frame only. The sample carries about 900,000 clones, 15% to 20% recorded once. The V and J genes are TRBV6-4 and TRBJ1-4; D is perhaps TRBD1 (6 bases). The sample comprised naive CD4+ T cells from blood. This receptor was taken from a woman younger than 30 in good health. The CDR3 loop reads CASSARSGGNEKLFF. In nucleotides, the CDR3 is TGTGCCAGCAGTGCGAGATCCGGGGGCAATGAAAAACTGTTTTTT.